A single sample is the source of the 14 T cell receptor beta chains below, sequenced in a study of blood T cell repertoires in COVID-19. Generated by immunoSEQ multiplex PCR, the TCRdb table keeps only in-frame clones and is missing some. The sample shows 150,000 to 180,000 clones, approximately 80% of them seen only once. The sample consisted of peripheral blood. These TCRs come from a woman in her sixties or seventies with COVID-19, enrolled during active disease.

The rearrangement uses TRBV6-5 and TRBJ1-2, with 7 positions matching TRBD1. The CDR3 has 13 residues. Germline CDR1 reads MNHEY; CDR2 reads SVGAGI. Losses at the gene ends were 5 bases for V and 2 bases for J; bases not matched to a gene: 2. The CDR3 reads CASSTDRNYGYTF. The CDR3 region has the DNA TGTGCCAGCAGTACGGACAGGAACTATGGCTACACCTTC.

The chain carries TRBV6-5 and TRBJ2-7, with 11 bases aligning to TRBD1. Germline assignment: CDR1 MNHEY and CDR2 SVGAGI. V was pared by 6 bases and J by 1 base, with 5 bases of the junction left unmatched. This CDR3 is built from 15 residues. The CDR3 loop is CASSSGTGGSYEQYV. The CDR3 nucleotides read TGTGCCAGCAGCTCCGGGACAGGGGGATCCTACGAGCAGTACGTC.

The V call is TRBV2, the J call TRBJ1-6, with TRBD1 matching over 7 bases. The CDR3 runs to 17 residues. Per germline, CDR1 SNHLY and CDR2 FYNNEI. Germline trimming cut 7 bases from V and 13 bases from J; bases unmatched to any gene: 22. The CDR3 DNA follows: TGTGCCAGCACCACCAGGGGGTGGGGGACCGACTCGCTCCCCCTCCACTTT. It codes for CASTTRGWGTDSLPLHF.

This chain connects TRBV27 to TRBJ1-1, with D hard to call. Germline V lookup: CDR1 MNHEY, CDR2 SMNVEV (reference sequence). The V end lost 5 bases, the J end lost 1 base, and 17 bases lay between the germline ends. This CDR3 spans 16 amino acids. The CDR3 region is CASSPDWGKGNTEAFF. DNA of the CDR3: TGTGCCAGCAGTCCGGACTGGGGTAAGGGGAACACTGAAGCTTTCTTT.

The chain combines TRBV29-1 with TRBJ1-2, with no clear D. CDR1 and CDR2 (germline): SQVTM, ANQGSEA. V was pared by 4 bases and J by 4 bases, with 13 bases between. This CDR3 has 13 amino acids. CDR3 amino acids: CSVGRDRGYGYTF. CDR3 bases: TGCAGCGTTGGAAGGGATCGGGGCTATGGCTACACCTTC.

J is TRBJ2-5 and V is TRBV15, with 7 bases fitting TRBD2. The CDR3 sequence is 14 residues long. V dropped 3 bases and J dropped 2; count of bases not matched to a gene: 3. The V gene's germline CDR1 is LNHNV and CDR2 YYDKDF (reference sequence). CDR3 DNA: TGTGCCACCAGCAGGGCGGGACTACAAGAGACCCAGTACTTC. Translation gives CATSRAGLQETQYF.

This clone was counted a few times. The chain carries TRBV5-4 and TRBJ1-3; 9 bases are shared with TRBD1. V shed 0 bases and J 6 bases; nucleotides not matched to a gene: 1. The CDR3 is 14 amino acids. CDR1 is SGHNT, CDR2 YYREEE, per germline (reference sequence). The CDR3 reads CASSLDRGPNTIYF. The CDR3 DNA reads TGTGCCAGCAGCTTGGACAGGGGGCCAAACACCATATATTTT.

The chain is built from TRBV19 and TRBJ2-1, with TRBD2 matching 11 bases. The length of the CDR3 is 16 residues. Germline CDR1 is LNHDA and CDR2 is SQIVND (reference sequence). The junction had 8 bases not matched to a gene; V was cut back by 4 bases and J by 6 bases. The CDR3 region is CASSSVSGRALNEQFF. CDR3 coding DNA: TGTGCCAGTAGTAGCGTTAGCGGGAGGGCCCTCAATGAGCAGTTCTTC.

On this clone itself: The same CDR3 is also encoded by other DNA sequences in this sample. The V and J genes are TRBV6-2 or TRBV6-3 and TRBJ1-3; D is undetermined. The CDR3 length is 14 residues. Deletions cut 6 bases from V and 1 base from J, with 10 bases between. Germline assignment: CDR1 MNHEY and CDR2 SVGEGT. As DNA, the CDR3 is TGTGCCAGCAGCAGGACTGCTTCTGGAAACACCATATATTTT. It translates to CASSRTASGNTIYF.

This chain joins TRBV5-4 and TRBJ1-1; weak D call: TRBD1 (6 bases). The CDR3 totals 16 residues. Germline CDR1 is SGHNT and CDR2 is YYREEE (reference sequence). V lost 4 bases and J lost 7, with 23 bases in between. CDR3: CASSPMLAGGRNEAFF. The CDR3 nucleotides are TGTGCCAGCAGCCCCATGTTAGCGGGGGGGCGAAATGAAGCTTTCTTT. Drawing the rest from reference TRBV5-4 and TRBJ1-1, the complete variable domain is ETGVTQSPTHLIKTRGQQVTLRCSSQSGHNTVSWYQQALGQGPQFIFQYYREEENGRGNFPPRFSGLQFPNYSSELNVNALELDDSALYLCASSPMLAGGRNEAFFGQGTRLTVV.

The chain has TRBV4-2 and TRBJ1-4; maybe TRBD1 (5 bases). The CDR3 has 16 amino acids. V was shortened by 0 bases and J by 8 bases, with 16 bases between the two germline ends. Germline CDR1 reads LGHNA; CDR2 reads YNFKEQ. The CDR3 region is CASSQEGGTGEEKLFF. In nucleotides, the CDR3 is TGTGCCAGCAGCCAAGAGGGGGGGACCGGAGAGGAAAAACTGTTTTTT.

The genes are TRBV4-2 and TRBJ1-6; D gene uncertain. The CDR3 is 15 amino acids. CDR1 is LGHNA and CDR2 is YNFKEQ in the germline V gene. V was cut by 1 base and J by 7 bases, with 11 bases left in between. The CDR3 region has the DNA TGTGCCAGCAGCCAAGGCCGCAATGCGAATTCACCCCTCCACTTT. Its translation is CASSQGRNANSPLHF.

The V and J genes are TRBV27 and TRBJ1-1; 7 nucleotides align to TRBD1. The CDR3 runs to 15 residues. With 6 bases clipped from V and 0 bases from J, the junction kept 7 bases outside the gene matches. CDR1 is MNHEY and CDR2 is SMNVEV in the germline V gene (reference sequence). This chain's CDR3 is CASRPSGQLNTEAFF. CDR3 nucleotide sequence: TGTGCCAGCAGGCCTTCGGGACAGTTGAACACTGAAGCTTTCTTT.

The chain carries TRBV6-6 and TRBJ2-3; 9 positions match TRBD1. The V segment lost 4 bases and the J segment 5 bases; nucleotides outside the gene matches: 10. From germline, CDR1 is MNHNY and CDR2 SVGAGI (reference sequence). There are 16 residues in the CDR3. The CDR3 loop reads CASSFPGQGSEDTQYF. For the CDR3, the DNA is TGTGCCAGCAGTTTCCCGGGACAGGGCTCGGAAGATACGCAGTATTTT.